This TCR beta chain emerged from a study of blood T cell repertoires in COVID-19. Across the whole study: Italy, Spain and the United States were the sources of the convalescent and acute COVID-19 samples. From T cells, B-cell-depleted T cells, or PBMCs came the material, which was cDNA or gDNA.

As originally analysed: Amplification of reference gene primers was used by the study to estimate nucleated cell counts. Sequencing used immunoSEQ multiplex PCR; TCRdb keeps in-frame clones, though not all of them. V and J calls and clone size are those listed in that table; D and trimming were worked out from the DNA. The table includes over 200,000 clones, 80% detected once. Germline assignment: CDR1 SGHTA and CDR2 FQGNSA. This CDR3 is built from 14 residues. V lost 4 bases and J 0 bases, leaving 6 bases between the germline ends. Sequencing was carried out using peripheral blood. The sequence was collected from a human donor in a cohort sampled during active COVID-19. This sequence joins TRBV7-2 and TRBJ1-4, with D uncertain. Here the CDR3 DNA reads TGTGCCAGCAGCTCGAGAGCAACTAATGAAAAACTGTTTTTT. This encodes CASSSRATNEKLFF. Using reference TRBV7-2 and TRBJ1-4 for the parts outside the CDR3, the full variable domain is GAGVSQSPSNKVTEKGKDVELRCDPISGHTALYWYRQSLGQGLEFLIYFQGNSAPDKSGLPSDRFSAERTGGSVSTLTIQRTQQEDSAVYLCASSSRATNEKLFFGSGTQLSVL.